This TCR beta chain was obtained from a study of cytomegalovirus exposure and HLA in healthy donors. As for the study in general: In a previous analysis, 100 million to 140 million unique TCR beta sequences were found from 170 million or so T cells. Early on, a data release was issued that held about 85 million unique TCRs from HLA-typed donors.

The PCR used 60 Vbeta and 13 Jbeta primers. Libraries were prepared by immunoSEQ multiplex PCR; TCRdb keeps only in-frame clonotypes and omits some of them. Here the sample spans 60,000 to 75,000 clones, around 78% being singletons. Germline V gene lookup returns CDR1 GTSNPN and CDR2 SVGIG (reference sequence). The CDR3 consists of 14 residues. V was pared by 3 bases and J by 4 bases, with 13 bases between. Study conclusions and caveats: The productive fraction for most TCR beta V segments was about 90% or about 30% in an earlier analysis. Researchers counted around 180 TCR beta chains as cytomegalovirus-associated.

Concerning this clone: No antigen is known for it.

The chain recombines TRBV30 with TRBJ1-5; no clear D gene. Sequenced: PBMCs. The clonotype comes from a man aged 18 to 30 in good health and CMV-seropositive. The CDR3 sequence is CAWSLGPGNQPQHF. Here the CDR3 DNA reads TGTGCCTGGAGCCTCGGACCGGGGAATCAGCCCCAGCATTTT.